This T cell receptor (beta chain) was captured in a study of cytomegalovirus exposure and HLA in healthy donors. Study outcomes and limitations: An analysis done earlier found most TCR beta V segments productive about 87% or about 30% of the time. Researchers reported in a later analysis that common viral pathogens appeared linked to several top clusters. A classifier reportedly called cytomegalovirus status with high sensitivity and specificity. Most TCR sequences were seen very rarely across donors, but some public TCRs occurred in many.

Comment on this clone: What it recognizes is unknown.

This PCR relied on a set of 60 Vbeta primers and 13 Jbeta primers. Produced via immunoSEQ multiplex PCR; TCRdb's table is partial and in-frame only. Of around 120,000 clones listed, 55% to 75% are singletons. This TCR was sampled from a man under 40 in good health and CMV-seropositive. What was sequenced was PBMCs.

The CDR3 DNA is TGCGCCAGCAGTGACCCAGGTTTGGGTGATGAGCAGTTCTTC. Translated: CASSDPGLGDEQFF. V is TRBV10-1 and J is TRBJ2-1; the D is unclear. This CDR3 has 14 amino acids. Trimming cost V 3 bases and J 8 bases, with 14 bases left between them. The germline V gene encodes CDR1 WNHNN and CDR2 SYGVQD (reference sequence).